Presented here are 21 T cell receptor beta chains from one specimen sequenced in a study of T cell responses to AZD1222 COVID-19 vaccine. The protocol was immunoSEQ multiplex PCR, while the TCRdb copy is restricted to in-frame clones and leaves out a portion. Of 90,000 to 100,000 clones in the sample, around 88% were seen once. The sequences come from peripheral blood, collected on day 0 of AZD1222 vaccination. These receptors originate from an adult in good health.

J is TRBJ2-6 and V is TRBV18; D perhaps matches TRBD2 (6 bases). This CDR3 has 15 amino acids. Germline CDR1 is KGHSH and CDR2 is LQKENI. Trimming removed 3 bases from V and 4 bases from J, with 10 bases in between. The CDR3 DNA is TGTGCCAGCTCACCCGGAGGGCCCGGGGCCAACGTCCTGACTTTC. This codes for CASSPGGPGANVLTF.

This rearrangement joins TRBV28 to TRBJ1-5, with D tentatively TRBD1 (6 bases). Trimming took off 6 bases at V and 2 bases at J, with 17 bases between the two ends. The CDR3 loop spans 16 amino acids. Per the germline V gene, CDR1 is MDHEN and CDR2 is SYDVKM. The CDR3 spells CASSQNRVRGNQPQHF. The CDR3 region has the DNA TGTGCCAGCAGCCAAAACAGGGTCCGGGGCAATCAGCCCCAGCATTTT. The variable domain in full, with the rest retrieved from reference TRBV28 and TRBJ1-5, is DVKVTQSSRYLVKRTGEKVFLECVQDMDHENMFWYRQDPGLGLRLIYFSYDVKMKEKGDIPEGYSVSREKKERFSLILESASTNQTSMYLCASSQNRVRGNQPQHFGDGTRLSIL.

The CDR3 is CASSLVSAANTGELFF. CDR3 DNA: TGTGCCAGCAGCTTGGTTAGCGCGGCGAACACCGGGGAGCTGTTTTTT. The chain carries TRBV5-5 and TRBJ2-2, with D maybe TRBD2 (5 bases). V lost 0 bases and J 0 bases, leaving 9 bases between the germline ends. The CDR3 consists of 16 residues. CDR1 is SGHKS, CDR2 YYEKEE, per germline (reference sequence).

The genes are TRBV6-2 or TRBV6-3 and TRBJ1-4; TRBD1 is a possible D gene (5 bases). The CDR3 length is 14 residues. CDR1 is MNHEY and CDR2 is SVGEGT in the germline V gene. V was pared by 3 bases and J by 8 bases, with 13 bases between. The CDR3 coding sequence is TGTGCCAGCAGTTATCAGGGCCGGAGAGAAAAACTGTTTTTT. Protein product: CASSYQGRREKLFF.

The chain has TRBV4-2 and TRBJ2-5; D ambiguous. The CDR3 extends over 13 amino acids. Germline values: CDR1 LGHNA, CDR2 YNFKEQ. Trimming pared 1 base from V and 4 bases from J, leaving 7 bases between. The CDR3 sequence: CASSQGKGETQYF. DNA for the CDR3: TGTGCCAGCAGCCAAGGAAAGGGAGAGACCCAGTACTTC.

The V and J genes are TRBV12-3 or TRBV12-4 and TRBJ1-2, with 9 nucleotides matching TRBD1. The junction had 2 bases not matched to a gene; V was cut back by 3 bases and J by 6 bases. The CDR3 length is 13 residues. The CDR3 sequence is CASSFWTGDGYTF. The CDR3 DNA follows: TGTGCCAGCAGTTTTTGGACAGGGGATGGCTACACCTTC.

The CDR3 DNA reads as TGTGCCAGCAGCTTAGTACCCAGGGGAGGCGAAAAACTGTTTTTT. This encodes CASSLVPRGGEKLFF. This chain connects TRBV7-2 to TRBJ1-4; D perhaps matches TRBD1 (6 bases). The CDR3 loop spans 15 amino acids. V gave up 1 base and J gave up 8 bases, with 14 bases separating them. Germline V gene lookup returns CDR1 SGHTA and CDR2 FQGNSA.

V usage is TRBV7-9 and J usage is TRBJ2-3; TRBD2 aligns across 15 bases. CDR3 length: 17 residues. Unmatched junction bases numbered 9, after V lost 6 bases and J lost 5 bases. Germline CDR1 and CDR2: SEHNR and FQNEAQ (reference sequence). The CDR3 DNA follows: TGTGCCAGCAGACCTCGGACTAGCGGGGGGGCCGAAGATACGCAGTATTTT. It translates to CASRPRTSGGAEDTQYF.

This clone was counted once. As DNA, the CDR3 is TGTGCCAGCAGCCGCATTCGGGGGTTATCTGGCTACACCTTC. Protein sequence: CASSRIRGLSGYTF. The chain recombines TRBV6-5 with TRBJ1-2; tentatively, D is TRBD1 (5 bases). The V end was cut by 6 bases, the J end by 7 bases, with 18 bases between. The V gene's germline CDR1 is MNHEY and CDR2 SVGAGI. The CDR3 runs 14 residues.

This clone turned up a few times. This chain joins TRBV5-1 and TRBJ2-7; D possibly uses TRBD1 or TRBD2 (7 bases each). Germline V gene lookup returns CDR1 SGHRS and CDR2 YFSETQ. Trimming left V 0 bases short and J 7 bases short, with 23 bases between. CDR3 size: 17 residues. The CDR3 sequence is CASSLAVGGGGRREQYF. The CDR3 DNA sequence: TGCGCCAGCAGCTTGGCGGTAGGGGGCGGCGGGAGAAGGGAGCAGTACTTC.

The rearrangement joins TRBV19 to TRBJ1-6, with 10 bases fitting TRBD1. Losses at the gene ends were 6 bases for V and 8 bases for J; bases not matched to a gene: 4. The CDR3 runs to 14 residues. Germline CDR1 is LNHDA and CDR2 is SQIVND (reference sequence). The CDR3 reads CASRAGTGDSPLHF. The CDR3 coding sequence is TGTGCCAGTAGGGCCGGGACAGGGGATTCACCCCTCCACTTT.

The genes are TRBV18 and TRBJ2-5; TRBD2 matches at 7 bases. The CDR3 is made up of 15 amino acids. The V gene's germline CDR1 is KGHSH and CDR2 LQKENI. The V segment lost 3 bases and the J segment 6 bases; nucleotides outside the gene matches: 10. CDR3 DNA sequence: TGTGCCAGCTCACCGACCTCTGCGGGAGCACAGACCCAGTACTTC. It codes for CASSPTSAGAQTQYF. Full variable domain (rest looked up from reference TRBV18 and TRBJ2-5): NAGVMQNPRHLVRRRGQEARLRCSPMKGHSHVYWYRQLPEEGLKFMVYLQKENIIDESGMPKERFSAEFPKEGPSILRIQQVVRGDSAAYFCASSPTSAGAQTQYFGPGTRLLVL.

This rearrangement joins TRBV5-1 to TRBJ1-4; the D gene is possibly TRBD1 (5 bases). The CDR3 has 18 residues. Germline V lookup: CDR1 SGHRS, CDR2 YFSETQ. Deletions cut 2 bases from V and 1 base from J, with 18 bases between. In DNA form, the CDR3 reads TGCGCCAGCAGCTTCGGTGGGGCGTTTTGGGGAACTAATGAAAAACTGTTTTTT. This gives the protein CASSFGGAFWGTNEKLFF.

The chain carries TRBV4-2 and TRBJ1-1; 8 nucleotides line up with TRBD1. The CDR3 extends over 16 amino acids. The V and J ends lost 3 bases and 5 bases, in that order; junction bases with no gene match: 11. Germline values: CDR1 LGHNA, CDR2 YNFKEQ. CDR3 nucleotides: TGTGCCAGCAGCCAGTCACAGGTCAGGGGGCCGACTGAAGCTTTCTTT. Its translation: CASSQSQVRGPTEAFF.

This chain joins TRBV29-1 and TRBJ1-1; no clear D. From germline, CDR1 is SQVTM and CDR2 ANQGSEA. The length of the CDR3 is 11 residues. V lost 5 bases and J lost 7, with 11 bases in between. The CDR3 loop is CSVRAGNEAFF. The CDR3, as DNA: TGCAGCGTTCGGGCGGGGAATGAAGCTTTCTTT.

The chain uses TRBV11-2 and TRBJ2-2; a possible D gene is TRBD2 (7 bases). Germline CDR1 is SGHAT and CDR2 is FQNNGV. Trimming left V 5 bases short and J 5 bases short, with 15 bases between. The CDR3 is 15 residues long. The CDR3 loop reads CASSEGGGWTGELFF. The CDR3 DNA reads TGTGCCAGCAGCGAGGGAGGGGGATGGACCGGGGAGCTGTTTTTT.

The chain is built from TRBV28 and TRBJ1-2; D remains unclear. Per the germline V gene, CDR1 is MDHEN and CDR2 is SYDVKM. The CDR3 covers 11 residues. Deletions cut 5 bases from V and 4 bases from J, with 5 bases between. The chain's CDR3 is CASSTVYGYTF. The CDR3 DNA reads as TGTGCCAGCAGTACGGTCTATGGCTACACCTTC.

V is TRBV5-8 and J is TRBJ1-5, with D unresolved. Germline assignment: CDR1 SGHTS and CDR2 YDEGEE. The CDR3 totals 17 residues. The V end was cut by 0 bases, the J end by 0 bases, with 13 bases between. CDR3 residues: CASSLAQRTHSNQPQHF. The CDR3 DNA reads TGTGCCAGCAGCTTGGCACAGCGGACTCATAGCAATCAGCCCCAGCATTTT.

The gene calls are TRBV4-1 and TRBJ1-4; 9 bases are shared with TRBD1. This CDR3 contains 17 residues. Germline V CDR1 and CDR2: MGHRA, YSYEKL. V lost 3 bases and J lost 7; bases outside the gene matches: 12. The CDR3 DNA reads as TGCGCCAGCAGCCAGGACCCCGAACAGGGGGCTACTGAAAAACTGTTTTTT. It is translated as CASSQDPEQGATEKLFF.

The gene calls are TRBV27 and TRBJ1-1; maybe TRBD1 (6 bases). The CDR3 is 14 amino acids. In germline, CDR1 is MNHEY, CDR2 SMNVEV (reference sequence). Trimming left V 7 bases short and J 1 base short, with 13 bases between. As DNA, the CDR3 is TGTGCCAGCAAGATAGGACAGCAGAACACTGAAGCTTTCTTT. Protein: CASKIGQQNTEAFF.

The DNA for the CDR3 is TGTGCCAGCAGCCCTCAGGCAGTTTCACCCCTCCACTTT. It is translated as CASSPQAVSPLHF. The chain combines TRBV7-9 with TRBJ1-6; no firm D call. From germline, CDR1 is SEHNR and CDR2 FQNEAQ (reference sequence). The CDR3 runs to 13 residues. V was trimmed by 5 bases and J by 9 bases, leaving 11 bases between them.